The rows below give T cell receptor beta chains drawn from one sample of a study of shared clonotypes between healthy human individuals. Libraries were prepared by immunoSEQ multiplex PCR; TCRdb keeps only in-frame clonotypes and omits some of them. The data show some 2 million clones, 85% to 95% seen once. What was sequenced was naive CD8+ T cells sorted from blood. The receptor source for this set is a man aged 18 to 30 in good health. The CDR3 runs from the conserved cysteine through the conserved F or W. A D gene is named only where the DNA matches it firmly. Size values are once, few and many counts, or a class for expanded clones, and some rows have none.

j_gene: TRBJ2-7
abundance: -
d_gene: -
v_gene: TRBV6-1
CDR3aa: CASSQGGAYEQYF
CDR3nt: TGTGCCAGCAGTCAGGGTGGGGCCTACGAGCAGTACTTC

j_gene: TRBJ2-1
abundance: few
d_gene: -
v_gene: TRBV27
CDR3aa: CASSLGGTYNEQFF
CDR3nt: TGTGCCAGCAGTTTAGGGGGGACCTACAATGAGCAGTTCTTC

j_gene: TRBJ1-6
abundance: -
d_gene: TRBD1
v_gene: TRBV28
CDR3aa: CASSFEGTVYNSPLHF
CDR3nt: TGTGCCAGCAGTTTCGAGGGGACAGTGTACAATTCACCCCTCCACTTT

j_gene: TRBJ2-3
abundance: once
d_gene: -
v_gene: TRBV7-9
CDR3aa: CASSQGTLTDTQYF
CDR3nt: TGTGCCAGCAGCCAGGGGACCCTCACAGATACGCAGTATTTT

j_gene: TRBJ1-3
abundance: -
d_gene: TRBD1
v_gene: TRBV27
CDR3aa: CASSQGASGNTIYF
CDR3nt: TGTGCCAGCAGTCAGGGGGCCTCTGGAAACACCATATATTTT

j_gene: TRBJ1-2
abundance: -
d_gene: TRBD1
v_gene: TRBV11-2
CDR3aa: CASSVDRAFYGYTF
CDR3nt: TGTGCCAGCAGCGTGGACAGGGCTTTCTATGGCTACACCTTC

j_gene: TRBJ2-7
abundance: -
d_gene: TRBD1
v_gene: TRBV5-6
CDR3aa: CASSYSTGGYEQYF
CDR3nt: TGTGCCAGCAGCTACTCGACAGGGGGGTACGAGCAGTACTTC

j_gene: TRBJ2-7
abundance: -
d_gene: -
v_gene: TRBV7-2
CDR3aa: CASSLGIVSANHEQYF
CDR3nt: TGTGCCAGCAGCTTAGGGATCGTTTCCGCCAACCACGAGCAGTACTTC

j_gene: TRBJ2-7
abundance: -
d_gene: -
v_gene: TRBV19
CDR3aa: CASSPMLAYEQYF
CDR3nt: TGTGCCAGTAGCCCTATGTTGGCCTACGAGCAGTACTTC

j_gene: TRBJ2-7
abundance: -
d_gene: -
v_gene: TRBV7-9
CDR3aa: CASSLVRGEQYF
CDR3nt: TGTGCCAGCAGCTTAGTCAGGGGCGAGCAGTACTTC

j_gene: TRBJ2-7
abundance: -
d_gene: TRBD1
v_gene: TRBV27
CDR3aa: CASHRPGTGDSYEQYF
CDR3nt: TGTGCCAGCCACCGGCCCGGGACAGGGGACTCCTACGAGCAGTACTTC

j_gene: TRBJ2-5
abundance: once
d_gene: TRBD1
v_gene: TRBV4-3
CDR3aa: CASSQVWDRVEETQYF
CDR3nt: TGCGCCAGCAGCCAAGTTTGGGACAGGGTGGAAGAGACCCAGTACTTC

j_gene: TRBJ2-7
abundance: -
d_gene: -
v_gene: TRBV27
CDR3aa: CASSFGQFYEQYF
CDR3nt: TGTGCCAGCAGTTTCGGACAGTTCTACGAGCAGTACTTC

j_gene: TRBJ2-7
abundance: -
d_gene: TRBD2
v_gene: TRBV27
CDR3aa: CASSFRGGYEQYF
CDR3nt: TGTGCCAGCAGTTTCCGGGGGGGCTACGAGCAGTACTTC

j_gene: TRBJ2-7
abundance: -
d_gene: -
v_gene: TRBV7-6
CDR3aa: CASSSQASYEQYF
CDR3nt: TGTGCCAGCAGCTCGCAGGCGTCCTACGAGCAGTACTTC

j_gene: TRBJ2-7
abundance: -
d_gene: TRBD1
v_gene: TRBV6-5
CDR3aa: CASSRDRVSEQYF
CDR3nt: TGTGCCAGCAGCCGGGACAGGGTGTCCGAGCAGTACTTC

j_gene: TRBJ1-5
abundance: -
d_gene: TRBD1
v_gene: TRBV27
CDR3aa: CASTATGGGNQPQHF
CDR3nt: TGTGCCAGCACCGCGACAGGGGGAGGGAATCAGCCCCAGCATTTT

j_gene: TRBJ2-7
abundance: -
d_gene: -
v_gene: TRBV27
CDR3aa: CASSTPAEGMAEQYF
CDR3nt: TGTGCCAGCAGTACGCCGGCGGAGGGGATGGCCGAGCAGTACTTC

j_gene: TRBJ2-7
abundance: -
d_gene: TRBD2
v_gene: TRBV30
CDR3aa: CAWSSAGGDEQYF
CDR3nt: TGTGCCTGGAGTTCGGCGGGAGGGGACGAGCAGTACTTC

j_gene: TRBJ2-7
abundance: -
d_gene: TRBD1
v_gene: TRBV6-1
CDR3aa: CASSVGQGLSYEQYF
CDR3nt: TGTGCCAGCAGTGTGGGACAGGGGCTTTCCTACGAGCAGTACTTC

j_gene: TRBJ2-1
abundance: -
d_gene: TRBD2
v_gene: TRBV10-1
CDR3aa: CASSEEELAEITYNEQFF
CDR3nt: TGCGCCAGCAGTGAAGAAGAACTAGCGGAGATTACCTACAATGAGCAGTTCTTC

j_gene: TRBJ2-7
abundance: -
d_gene: -
v_gene: TRBV7-6
CDR3aa: CASSPVPTGVAYEQYF
CDR3nt: TGTGCCAGCAGTCCCGTTCCTACCGGGGTGGCCTACGAGCAGTACTTC

j_gene: TRBJ1-1
abundance: -
d_gene: TRBD1
v_gene: TRBV10-3
CDR3aa: CAISSWTGDTEAFF
CDR3nt: TGTGCCATCAGTTCATGGACAGGGGACACTGAAGCTTTCTTT

j_gene: TRBJ2-7
abundance: -
d_gene: -
v_gene: TRBV2
CDR3aa: CASSEGEQYF
CDR3nt: TGTGCCAGCAGTGAAGGGGAGCAGTACTTC

j_gene: TRBJ2-7
abundance: few
d_gene: TRBD2
v_gene: TRBV28
CDR3aa: CASSFLEGLVGNEQYF
CDR3nt: TGTGCCAGCAGTTTCTTAGAGGGACTAGTAGGTAACGAGCAGTACTTC

j_gene: TRBJ2-2
abundance: -
d_gene: TRBD2
v_gene: TRBV7-3
CDR3aa: CASSRTSGGPGELFF
CDR3nt: TGTGCCAGCAGCAGGACTAGCGGGGGCCCCGGGGAGCTGTTTTTT

j_gene: TRBJ2-1
abundance: -
d_gene: -
v_gene: TRBV6-5
CDR3aa: CASSLQIYNEQFF
CDR3nt: TGTGCCAGCAGCCTCCAGATCTACAATGAGCAGTTCTTC

j_gene: TRBJ1-6
abundance: -
d_gene: -
v_gene: TRBV27
CDR3aa: CASSPRTAELALHF
CDR3nt: TGTGCCAGCAGTCCTCGGACAGCCGAGTTGGCCCTCCACTTT

j_gene: TRBJ2-5
abundance: -
d_gene: -
v_gene: TRBV27
CDR3aa: CASSSQPGNQETQYF
CDR3nt: TGTGCCAGCAGTTCGCAGCCCGGGAACCAAGAGACCCAGTACTTC

j_gene: TRBJ2-7
abundance: -
d_gene: -
v_gene: TRBV27
CDR3aa: CASSLYGSYEQYF
CDR3nt: TGTGCCAGCAGTTTATATGGATCTTACGAGCAGTACTTC

j_gene: TRBJ2-5
abundance: -
d_gene: TRBD2
v_gene: TRBV28
CDR3aa: CASSLLLAGGIKTQYF
CDR3nt: TGTGCCAGCAGTTTATTACTAGCGGGAGGGATAAAGACCCAGTACTTC

j_gene: TRBJ2-3
abundance: -
d_gene: -
v_gene: TRBV19
CDR3aa: CASSILLGGTFTDTQYF
CDR3nt: TGTGCCAGTAGTATCCTCCTCGGGGGAACCTTCACAGATACGCAGTATTTT

j_gene: TRBJ2-7
abundance: once
d_gene: -
v_gene: TRBV10-2
CDR3aa: CASSDLGQTFYEQYF
CDR3nt: TGCGCCAGCAGTGATTTGGGCCAGACCTTCTACGAGCAGTACTTC

j_gene: TRBJ2-7
abundance: -
d_gene: TRBD2
v_gene: TRBV5-6
CDR3aa: CASSPGGSSYEQYF
CDR3nt: TGTGCCAGCAGCCCGGGCGGGAGCTCCTACGAGCAGTACTTC

j_gene: TRBJ2-7
abundance: -
d_gene: TRBD1
v_gene: TRBV7-7
CDR3aa: CASSYREGASYEQYF
CDR3nt: TGTGCTAGCAGCTACCGCGAGGGGGCGTCCTACGAGCAGTACTTC

j_gene: TRBJ2-7
abundance: -
d_gene: -
v_gene: TRBV11-2
CDR3aa: CASSLMGEQYF
CDR3nt: TGTGCCAGCAGCTTAATGGGCGAGCAGTACTTC

j_gene: TRBJ2-1
abundance: -
d_gene: -
v_gene: TRBV29-1
CDR3aa: CSVRPRAGIYNEQFF
CDR3nt: TGCAGCGTCCGGCCCCGGGCGGGAATCTACAATGAGCAGTTCTTC

j_gene: TRBJ2-5
abundance: -
d_gene: -
v_gene: TRBV27
CDR3aa: CASSSRGNQETQYF
CDR3nt: TGTGCCAGCAGTTCTAGGGGGAACCAAGAGACCCAGTACTTC

j_gene: TRBJ2-7
abundance: -
d_gene: -
v_gene: TRBV15
CDR3aa: CATSRGPGRLYEQYF
CDR3nt: TGTGCCACCAGCAGAGGACCCGGGAGACTCTACGAGCAGTACTTC

j_gene: TRBJ2-2
abundance: -
d_gene: -
v_gene: TRBV9
CDR3aa: CASSVLLAGELFF
CDR3nt: TGTGCCAGCAGCGTATTATTAGCCGGGGAGCTGTTTTTT

j_gene: TRBJ1-2
abundance: -
d_gene: TRBD1
v_gene: TRBV7-9
CDR3aa: CASSRTGPYGYTF
CDR3nt: TGTGCCAGCAGCCGGACAGGGCCCTATGGCTACACCTTC

j_gene: TRBJ2-3
abundance: -
d_gene: TRBD2
v_gene: TRBV5-1
CDR3aa: CASSAGTSGEDTQYF
CDR3nt: TGCGCCAGCAGCGCCGGGACTAGCGGGGAGGATACGCAGTATTTT

j_gene: TRBJ2-2
abundance: -
d_gene: -
v_gene: TRBV11-2
CDR3aa: CASSSGGNTGELFF
CDR3nt: TGTGCCAGCAGCTCTGGGGGAAACACCGGGGAGCTGTTTTTT

j_gene: TRBJ2-1
abundance: -
d_gene: -
v_gene: TRBV11-2
CDR3aa: CASSHGTVYNEQFF
CDR3nt: TGTGCCAGCAGCCACGGGACTGTTTACAATGAGCAGTTCTTC

j_gene: TRBJ2-5
abundance: -
d_gene: -
v_gene: TRBV7-9
CDR3aa: CASSFRETQYF
CDR3nt: TGTGCCAGCAGCTTTAGAGAGACCCAGTACTTC

j_gene: TRBJ1-2
abundance: -
d_gene: -
v_gene: TRBV6-5
CDR3aa: CASSYSGGGGYTF
CDR3nt: TGTGCCAGCAGTTACTCGGGGGGAGGCGGCTACACCTTC

j_gene: TRBJ1-2
abundance: -
d_gene: TRBD1
v_gene: TRBV11-2
CDR3aa: CASSLVGGGVYGYTF
CDR3nt: TGTGCCAGCAGCTTAGTGGGAGGGGGCGTCTATGGCTACACCTTC

j_gene: TRBJ2-3
abundance: -
d_gene: -
v_gene: TRBV28
CDR3aa: CASSFDRLSTDTQYF
CDR3nt: TGTGCCAGCAGTTTCGACAGGTTGAGCACAGATACGCAGTATTTT

j_gene: TRBJ2-7
abundance: -
d_gene: TRBD1
v_gene: TRBV2
CDR3aa: CASAGTGASEQYF
CDR3nt: TGTGCCAGCGCCGGGACAGGGGCGTCCGAGCAGTACTTC

j_gene: TRBJ2-1
abundance: -
d_gene: -
v_gene: TRBV28
CDR3aa: CASNTFRGAADEQFF
CDR3nt: TGTGCCAGCAACACGTTCAGGGGCGCTGCGGATGAGCAGTTCTTC

j_gene: TRBJ2-7
abundance: -
d_gene: TRBD1
v_gene: TRBV14
CDR3aa: CASSQVGTGRYRSYEQYF
CDR3nt: TGTGCCAGCAGCCAAGTGGGGACAGGGAGGTACCGTTCCTACGAGCAGTACTTC

j_gene: TRBJ2-7
abundance: -
d_gene: -
v_gene: TRBV6-6
CDR3aa: CASSLRGLAYEQYF
CDR3nt: TGTGCCAGCAGTTTAAGGGGCCTAGCCTACGAGCAGTACTTC

j_gene: TRBJ2-3
abundance: -
d_gene: -
v_gene: TRBV7-6
CDR3aa: CASTTGIARGTDTQYF
CDR3nt: TGTGCCAGCACCACGGGGATTGCGAGGGGCACAGATACGCAGTATTTT

j_gene: TRBJ2-3
abundance: -
d_gene: -
v_gene: TRBV2
CDR3aa: CASSADRASGTDTQYF
CDR3nt: TGTGCCAGCAGTGCTGATAGGGCCTCTGGCACAGATACGCAGTATTTT

j_gene: TRBJ2-7
abundance: -
d_gene: -
v_gene: TRBV4-1
CDR3aa: CASSQDISGLSYEQYF
CDR3nt: TGCGCCAGCAGCCAAGATATATCGGGGCTCTCCTACGAGCAGTACTTC

j_gene: TRBJ2-7
abundance: once
d_gene: -
v_gene: TRBV10-3
CDR3aa: CAISDSGAYEQYF
CDR3nt: TGTGCCATCAGTGATAGCGGTGCCTACGAGCAGTACTTC

j_gene: TRBJ2-7
abundance: -
d_gene: -
v_gene: TRBV14
CDR3aa: CASNLLGGEQYF
CDR3nt: TGTGCCAGCAACCTTCTCGGGGGCGAGCAGTACTTC

j_gene: TRBJ2-7
abundance: -
d_gene: -
v_gene: TRBV5-5
CDR3aa: CASSLEGGNYEQYF
CDR3nt: TGTGCCAGCAGCTTGGAGGGGGGAAACTACGAGCAGTACTTC